The sequence of this TCR beta chain was determined in a study of beta chain bispecific antibodies for T cell cancers. Study results and caveats: Most targeted TRBV signal came from the leukemia cell line cells, not normal T cells.

This clonotype appeared many times. Its antigen is not identified. Either OKT3 anti-CD3 antibody or CD3/CD28 beads expanded T cells from blood mononuclear cells over roughly three days. Control cocultures used anti-CD19 bispecific, which spared Jurkat and HPB-ALL cells. V was cut by 4 bases and J by 2 bases, with 7 bases left in between. The CDR3 consists of 13 residues. The V gene's germline CDR1 is LGHDT and CDR2 YNNKEL (reference sequence). Libraries carried unique molecular identifiers used for clonotype counts. TCRdb independently ran MiXCR on the 5' RACE reads; one entry per CDR3 protein. The sample shows 8,400 or so distinct CDR3 sequences, 2% to 2.5% of them seen only once.

The chain is built from TRBV3-1 and TRBJ2-3; unclear D gene. Sequenced here: T cells from a healthy donor cultured with Jurkat leukemia cells, sampled from a culture containing an anti-CD19 bispecific antibody. The clonotype originates from a human donor in good health. Some clones in this sample may be carry-over from other donors' samples. The CDR3 loop is CASSPSYTDTQYF. In nucleotides, the CDR3 is TGTGCCAGCAGCCCTTCCTACACAGATACGCAGTATTTT.